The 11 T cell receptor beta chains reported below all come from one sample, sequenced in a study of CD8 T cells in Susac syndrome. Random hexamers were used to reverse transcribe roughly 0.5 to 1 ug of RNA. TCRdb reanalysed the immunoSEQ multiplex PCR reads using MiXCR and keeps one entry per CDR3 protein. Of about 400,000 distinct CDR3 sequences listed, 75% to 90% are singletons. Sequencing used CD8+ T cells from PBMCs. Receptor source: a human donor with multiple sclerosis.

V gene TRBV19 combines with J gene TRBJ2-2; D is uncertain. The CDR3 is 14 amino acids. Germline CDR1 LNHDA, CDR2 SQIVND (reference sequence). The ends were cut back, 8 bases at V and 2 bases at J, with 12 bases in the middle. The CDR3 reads CASFGPINTGELFF. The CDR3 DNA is TGTGCCAGTTTTGGACCGATCAACACCGGGGAGCTGTTTTTT.

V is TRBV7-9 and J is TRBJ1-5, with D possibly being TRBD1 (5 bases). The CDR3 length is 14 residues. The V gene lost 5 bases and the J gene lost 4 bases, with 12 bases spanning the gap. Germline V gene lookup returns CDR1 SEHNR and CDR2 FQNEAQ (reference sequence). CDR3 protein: CASSPRGTNQPQHF. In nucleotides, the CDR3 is TGTGCCAGCAGCCCGAGGGGTACAAATCAGCCCCAGCATTTT.

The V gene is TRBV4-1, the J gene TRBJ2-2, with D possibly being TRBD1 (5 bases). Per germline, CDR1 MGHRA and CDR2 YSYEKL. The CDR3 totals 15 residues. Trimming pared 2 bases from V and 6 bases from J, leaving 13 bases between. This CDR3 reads CASSQLLTVAGELFF. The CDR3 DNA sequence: TGCGCCAGCAGCCAACTACTGACAGTTGCCGGGGAGCTGTTTTTT.

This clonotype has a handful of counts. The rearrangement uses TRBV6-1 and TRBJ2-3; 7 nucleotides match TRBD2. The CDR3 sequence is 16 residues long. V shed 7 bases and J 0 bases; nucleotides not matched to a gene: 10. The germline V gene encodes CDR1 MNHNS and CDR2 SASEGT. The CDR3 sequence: CASNRLAATSTDTQYF. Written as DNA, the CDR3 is TGTGCCAGCAACCGACTAGCCGCTACTAGCACAGATACGCAGTATTTT.

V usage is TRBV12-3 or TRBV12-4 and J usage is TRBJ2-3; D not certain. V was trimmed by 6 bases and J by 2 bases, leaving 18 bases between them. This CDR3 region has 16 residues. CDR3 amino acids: CASRQPDPRATDTQYF. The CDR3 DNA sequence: TGTGCCAGCAGGCAGCCGGACCCTCGGGCCACAGATACGCAGTATTTT.

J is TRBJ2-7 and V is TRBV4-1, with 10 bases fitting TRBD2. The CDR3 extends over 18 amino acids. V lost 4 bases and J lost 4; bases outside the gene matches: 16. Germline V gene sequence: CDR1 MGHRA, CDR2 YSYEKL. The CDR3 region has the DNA TGCGCCAGCAGCCCCCTCCAGCGGGGGGGCCTCAATGTATACGAGCAGTACTTC. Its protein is CASSPLQRGGLNVYEQYF.

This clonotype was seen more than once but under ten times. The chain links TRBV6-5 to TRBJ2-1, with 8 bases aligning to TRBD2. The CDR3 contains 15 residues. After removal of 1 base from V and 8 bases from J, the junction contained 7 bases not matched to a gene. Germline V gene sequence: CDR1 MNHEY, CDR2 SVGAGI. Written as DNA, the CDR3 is TGTGCCAGCAGTTACTTATCGGGGGGGCCGGATGAGCAGTTCTTC. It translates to CASSYLSGGPDEQFF.

CDR3 in amino acids: CGAEGPNPHTTYGYTF. The CDR3 DNA is TGTGGGGCGGAGGGTCCGAACCCTCATACCACCTATGGCTACACCTTC. The J gene is TRBJ1-2, the V gene TRBV30; D unclear. This CDR3 contains 16 residues. Germline-derived CDR1 and CDR2 are GTSNPN and SVGIG (reference sequence).

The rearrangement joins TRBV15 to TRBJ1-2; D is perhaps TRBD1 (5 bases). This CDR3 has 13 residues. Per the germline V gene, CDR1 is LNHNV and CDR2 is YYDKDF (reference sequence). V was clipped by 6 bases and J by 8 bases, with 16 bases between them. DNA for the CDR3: TGTGCCACCAGGGACACTACTCCAGGCGGCTACACCTTC. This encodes CATRDTTPGGYTF.

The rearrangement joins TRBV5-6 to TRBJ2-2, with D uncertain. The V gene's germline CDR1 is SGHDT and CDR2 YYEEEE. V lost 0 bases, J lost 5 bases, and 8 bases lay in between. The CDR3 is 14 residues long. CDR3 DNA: TGTGCCAGCAGCTTGGTATGGGGAACCGGGGAGCTGTTTTTT. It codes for CASSLVWGTGELFF. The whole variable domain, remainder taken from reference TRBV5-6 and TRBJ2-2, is DAGVTQSPTHLIKTRGQQVTLRCSPKSGHDTVSWYQQALGQGPQFIFQYYEEEERQRGNFPDRFSGHQFPNYSSELNVNALLLGDSALYLCASSLVWGTGELFFGEGSRLTVL.

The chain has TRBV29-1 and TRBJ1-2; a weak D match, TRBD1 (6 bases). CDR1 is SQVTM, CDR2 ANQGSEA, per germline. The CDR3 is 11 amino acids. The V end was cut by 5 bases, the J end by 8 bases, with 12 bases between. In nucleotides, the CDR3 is TGCAGCGTTCCGGAGGGGGGCGGCTACACCTTC. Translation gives CSVPEGGGYTF. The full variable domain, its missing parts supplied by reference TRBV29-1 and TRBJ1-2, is SAVISQKPSRDICQRGTSLTIQCQVDSQVTMMFWYRQQPGQSLTLIATANQGSEATYESGFVIDKFPISRPNLTFSTLTVSNMSPEDSSIYLCSVPEGGGYTFGSGTRLTVV.